Shown below are 32 T cell receptor beta chains from a single sample sequenced in a study of blood T cell repertoires in COVID-19 (dated by TCRdb to about 2020). The receptor library was made with the immunoSEQ multiplex PCR assay. TCRdb took over this immuneACCESS table, retaining in-frame rearrangements with V and J assigned. Such tables are incomplete; in checked studies, under half of the missing clones stem from an unresolved V gene, and the remainder is unexplained. The sample includes under 550,000 clones, with 80% to 90% observed a single time. Roughly 0.78% of the sample is held by the ten biggest clonotypes. What was sequenced was peripheral blood. These receptors were taken from a man aged 18-30 years with COVID-19, enrolled during active disease.

CDR3 DNA: TGTGCCAGCAGCCTAGTGCCTAGCGGGGTCTCCTACGAGCAGTACTTC. Encoded protein: CASSLVPSGVSYEQYF. J is TRBJ2-7 and V is TRBV28, with 9 bases lining up with TRBD2. CDR1 and CDR2 (germline): MDHEN, SYDVKM. V was clipped by 6 bases and J by 0 bases; unmatched bases: 9. This CDR3 region has 16 residues.

This sequence joins TRBV19 and TRBJ2-7; possibly TRBD1 for D (6 bases). Germline V CDR1 and CDR2: LNHDA, SQIVND (reference sequence). The CDR3 has 13 amino acids. Trimming pared 9 bases from V and 1 base from J, leaving 13 bases between. The CDR3 here is CARKTGYSYEQYF. The CDR3 DNA sequence: TGTGCCAGGAAGACAGGCTATTCCTACGAGCAGTACTTC.

The genes are TRBV5-1 and TRBJ1-1; D gene unclear. The CDR3 consists of 13 residues. V was cut by 1 base and J by 0 bases, with 4 bases left in between. CDR1 and CDR2 from the germline V gene are SGHRS and YFSETQ. CDR3 sequence reads: CASSLQMNTEAFF. The CDR3 DNA follows: TGCGCCAGCAGCTTGCAGATGAACACTGAAGCTTTCTTT.

The chain recombines TRBV29-1 with TRBJ1-1; TRBD1 aligns across 8 bases. In germline, CDR1 is SQVTM, CDR2 ANQGSEA. The CDR3 has 14 residues. V lost 4 bases and J lost 0; bases outside the gene matches: 4. The CDR3: CSVGDRRMNTEAFF. The CDR3 nucleotides are TGCAGCGTTGGGGACAGGAGGATGAACACTGAAGCTTTCTTT.

The chain uses TRBV7-2 and TRBJ1-2; D is possibly TRBD1 (6 bases). CDR3 length: 15 residues. The ends were cut back, 3 bases at V and 6 bases at J, with 17 bases in the middle. Germline V gene lookup returns CDR1 SGHTA and CDR2 FQGNSA. Here the CDR3 reads CASSLETGMENGYTF. CDR3 DNA: TGTGCCAGCAGCTTGGAGACAGGAATGGAGAATGGCTACACCTTC.

The chain is built from TRBV9 and TRBJ1-1; D may be TRBD1 (5 bases). The CDR3 has 14 residues. The V end was cut by 0 bases, the J end by 3 bases, with 9 bases between. Germline CDR1 reads SGDLS; CDR2 reads YYNGEE. As DNA, the CDR3 is TGTGCCAGCAGCGTAGAAGCAGGGTACACTGAAGCTTTCTTT. Translating it yields CASSVEAGYTEAFF.

The gene calls are TRBV19 and TRBJ2-5, with 7 bases identical to TRBD1. After removal of 5 bases from V and 2 bases from J, the junction contained 5 bases not matched to a gene. The length of the CDR3 is 14 residues. CDR1 and CDR2 from the germline V gene are LNHDA and SQIVND (reference sequence). CDR3 residues: CASSLGTAQETQYF. DNA for the CDR3: TGTGCCAGTAGTTTAGGGACAGCGCAAGAGACCCAGTACTTC. Together with reference TRBV19 and TRBJ2-5, the CDR3 gives the full variable domain: DGGITQSPKYLFRKEGQNVTLSCEQNLNHDAMYWYRQDPGQGLRLIYYSQIVNDFQKGDIAEGYSVSREKKESFPLTVTSAQKNPTAFYLCASSLGTAQETQYFGPGTRLLVL.

Only one count was recorded for this clone. This rearrangement joins TRBV4-1 to TRBJ1-4, with 7 bases lining up with TRBD1. Germline assignment: CDR1 MGHRA and CDR2 YSYEKL. Losses at the gene ends were 3 bases for V and 8 bases for J; bases not matched to a gene: 9. There are 15 residues in the CDR3. The CDR3 sequence is CASSQDRLTHEKLFF. CDR3 nucleotide sequence: TGCGCCAGCAGCCAGGACAGGCTTACGCACGAAAAACTGTTTTTT.

The V gene is TRBV9, the J gene TRBJ2-5; 9 nucleotides match TRBD2. Germline V lookup: CDR1 SGDLS, CDR2 YYNGEE. V was clipped by 3 bases and J by 1 base; unmatched bases: 1. This CDR3 spans 14 amino acids. The CDR3 sequence is CASSATSGQETQYF. CDR3 sequence (DNA): TGTGCCAGCAGCGCGACTAGCGGCCAAGAGACCCAGTACTTC.

J is TRBJ2-7 and V is TRBV19, with TRBD1 matching 8 bases. This CDR3 contains 16 residues. The V gene end was trimmed by 1 base and the J gene end by 2 bases; junction bases not matched to a gene: 7. The germline gives CDR1 LNHDA, CDR2 SQIVND (reference sequence). This chain's CDR3 is CASSIGGRGLAYEQYF. The CDR3 DNA reads TGTGCCAGTAGTATAGGAGGCAGGGGGCTAGCCTACGAGCAGTACTTC.

The chain employs TRBV6-5 and TRBJ1-1; D perhaps matches TRBD1 (6 bases). Per germline, CDR1 MNHEY and CDR2 SVGAGI. The CDR3 is 15 amino acids. V gave up 6 bases and J gave up 3 bases, with 17 bases separating them. This CDR3 is CASSRWGGSDTEAFF. The CDR3 DNA follows: TGTGCCAGCAGCCGGTGGGGGGGCTCGGACACTGAAGCTTTCTTT.

This clone occurred once. V gene TRBV10-1 combines with J gene TRBJ2-2; D is possibly TRBD2 (7 bases). Trimming took off 6 bases at V and 5 bases at J, with 22 bases between the two ends. There are 17 residues in the CDR3. The germline V gene has CDR1 WNHNN and CDR2 SYGVQD (reference sequence). As DNA, the CDR3 is TGCGCCAGCAGAAGAGGGGGGGACTCCCGCGGAACCGGGGAGCTGTTTTTT. Its translation: CASRRGGDSRGTGELFF.

This chain links TRBV6-5 with TRBJ1-4; D not certain. The CDR3 sequence is 11 residues long. With 8 bases removed from V and 10 bases from J, the gap between germline ends came to 11 bases. CDR1 and CDR2 (germline): MNHEY, SVGAGI. In DNA form, the CDR3 reads TGTGCCAGCTCAAAACGAGGAAAACTGTTTTTT. Protein product: CASSKRGKLFF.

The V and J genes are TRBV24-1 and TRBJ2-1, with TRBD2 matching over 9 bases. The CDR3 consists of 16 residues. The germline gives CDR1 KGHDR, CDR2 SFDVKD. V trimming: 4 bases; J trimming: 1 base; junction bases outside the gene matches: 4. In DNA, the CDR3 is TGTGCCACCAGTGAGCGTGGACTAGCGTCCTACAATGAGCAGTTCTTC. It translates to CATSERGLASYNEQFF.

V and J are TRBV7-2 and TRBJ2-7; TRBD2 matches at 16 bases. Per the germline V gene, CDR1 is SGHTA and CDR2 is FQGNSA. The V and J ends lost 3 bases and 6 bases, in that order; junction bases with no gene match: 2. This CDR3 spans 15 amino acids. The CDR3 loop is CASSLGLAGGREQYF. As DNA, the CDR3 is TGTGCCAGCAGCTTGGGACTAGCGGGAGGGCGCGAGCAGTACTTC.

CDR3 nucleotides: TGTGCCAGCAGTGAAGGCGGTCGGGAGACCCAGTACTTC. Translating gives CASSEGGRETQYF. This rearrangement joins TRBV2 to TRBJ2-5, with D unclear. The CDR3 consists of 13 residues. The germline gives CDR1 SNHLY, CDR2 FYNNEI. The germline V and J ends were trimmed by 1 base and 5 bases, with 8 bases remaining between them. The whole variable domain, remainder taken from reference TRBV2 and TRBJ2-5, is EPEVTQTPSHQVTQMGQEVILRCVPISNHLYFYWYRQILGQKVEFLVSFYNNEISEKSEIFDDQFSVERPDGSNFTLKIRSTKLEDSAMYFCASSEGGRETQYFGPGTRLLVL.

The chain links TRBV29-1 to TRBJ1-2, with 7 positions matching TRBD1. The CDR3 is made up of 13 amino acids. The germline V gene encodes CDR1 SQVTM and CDR2 ANQGSEA. J was trimmed by 3 bases and V by 6 bases; bases with no gene match: 7. DNA for the CDR3: TGCAGCGTGGGCGGACAGGCCCACTATGGCTACACCTTC. Translated, it gives CSVGGQAHYGYTF.

V gene TRBV18 combines with J gene TRBJ2-1, with TRBD2 identical over 16 bases. V gave up 4 bases and J gave up 9 bases; unmatched junction bases: 9. Germline V gene lookup returns CDR1 KGHSH and CDR2 LQKENI. This CDR3 contains 17 residues. The CDR3 DNA sequence: TGTGCCAGCTCACAACCGGGACTAGCGGGAGGGAAGGCTGAGCAGTTCTTC. This gives the protein CASSQPGLAGGKAEQFF.

This chain links TRBV7-2 with TRBJ2-7; TRBD1 matches 8 bases. There are 14 residues in the CDR3. V lost 5 bases to trimming and J lost 1 base; unmatched junction nucleotides: 4. Germline CDR1 SGHTA, CDR2 FQGNSA. The CDR3 is CASSRDRLSYEQYF. CDR3 bases: TGTGCCAGCAGCCGGGACAGGCTTTCCTACGAGCAGTACTTC.

The gene calls are TRBV6-5 and TRBJ1-6; 7 positions match TRBD1. The CDR3 extends over 15 amino acids. The germline CDR1 and CDR2 sequences are MNHEY and SVGAGI. The trim removed 3 bases at V and 7 bases at J, leaving 6 bases unmatched. Here the CDR3 DNA reads TGTGCCAGCAGTTATTCCCGCAGGGGGAATTCACCCCTCCACTTT. Translated: CASSYSRRGNSPLHF.

The rearrangement links TRBV10-1 to TRBJ2-7; the D is unclear. The CDR3 is made up of 14 amino acids. Deletions cut 4 bases from V and 5 bases from J, with 15 bases between. Germline V CDR1 and CDR2: WNHNN, SYGVQD (reference sequence). In DNA, the CDR3 is TGCGCCAGCAGTGGGAGTAGTGACCCTCACGAGCAGTACTTC. It is translated as CASSGSSDPHEQYF.

To note about this clone: A junction boundary mismatches the germline segment, possibly from a read error. This chain connects TRBV6-2 or TRBV6-3 to TRBJ1-5, with TRBD1 matching over 9 bases. CDR1 is MNHEY and CDR2 is SVGEGT in the germline V gene. This CDR3 spans 15 amino acids. CDR3: CASSYAGTGNLPQHF. The DNA for the CDR3 is TGTGCCAGCAGTTACGCCGGGACAGGGAATCTGCCCCAGCATTTT.

The CDR3 DNA is TGTGCCAGCAGTTACGTAGTCCCCGGGGAGCTGTTTTTT. This sequence encodes CASSYVVPGELFF. This chain uses TRBV6-5 with TRBJ2-2; D not resolved. The CDR3 has 13 residues. Germline CDR1 MNHEY, CDR2 SVGAGI. Trimming left V 2 bases short and J 6 bases short, with 7 bases between.

V usage is TRBV5-1 and J usage is TRBJ2-2; TRBD2 is a possible D gene (5 bases). Germline-derived CDR1 and CDR2 are SGHRS and YFSETQ. V was shortened by 6 bases and J by 6 bases, with 30 bases between the two germline ends. This CDR3 is 19 amino acids long. The CDR3 here is CASTQFFGLRRARAGELFF. The CDR3 DNA follows: TGCGCCAGCACCCAGTTTTTTGGACTCCGAAGAGCTAGGGCCGGGGAGCTGTTTTTT.

The gene calls are TRBV10-3 and TRBJ2-1; 10 bases map to TRBD2. Trimming took 10 bases from V and 6 from J; bases not matched to a gene: 15. Per germline, CDR1 ENHRY and CDR2 SYGVKD. This CDR3 is 16 amino acids long. The CDR3 DNA is TGTGCCACAGGGTCTAGCGGGGGAGCCCCTGGCAATGAGCAGTTCTTC. Encoded protein: CATGSSGGAPGNEQFF.

The V gene is TRBV19, the J gene TRBJ1-2; TRBD1 might be the D (6 bases). CDR3 length: 15 amino acids. Trimming shortened V by 5 bases and J by 6 bases, and 19 bases separated the two germline ends. Germline CDR1 LNHDA, CDR2 SQIVND (reference sequence). The CDR3 region is CASSSRSGAVNGYTF. Written as DNA, the CDR3 is TGTGCCAGTAGTTCCCGGTCAGGGGCAGTGAATGGCTACACCTTC. Supplemented by reference TRBV19 and TRBJ1-2, the full variable domain reads DGGITQSPKYLFRKEGQNVTLSCEQNLNHDAMYWYRQDPGQGLRLIYYSQIVNDFQKGDIAEGYSVSREKKESFPLTVTSAQKNPTAFYLCASSSRSGAVNGYTFGSGTRLTVV.

V is TRBV7-9 and J is TRBJ2-7; D ambiguous. Germline CDR1 SEHNR, CDR2 FQNEAQ (reference sequence). This CDR3 comprises 13 residues. Trimming shortened V by 8 bases and J by 0 bases, and 11 bases separated the two germline ends. CDR3 protein: CASPRQSSYEQYF. The CDR3 nucleotides read TGTGCCAGCCCTCGCCAGTCCTCCTACGAGCAGTACTTC. Combining the CDR3 with reference TRBV7-9 and TRBJ2-7 gives the whole variable domain DTGVSQNPRHKITKRGQNVTFRCDPISEHNRLYWYRQTLGQGPEFLTYFQNEAQLEKSRLLSDRFSAERPKGSFSTLEIQRTEQGDSAMYLCASPRQSSYEQYFGPGTRLTVT.

The gene calls are TRBV5-1 and TRBJ2-7, with 8 positions matching TRBD1. With 1 base clipped from V and 5 bases from J, the junction kept 8 bases outside the gene matches. Germline assignment: CDR1 SGHRS and CDR2 YFSETQ. The CDR3 spans 15 residues. The CDR3 bases are TGCGCCAGCAGCTTGACGGGACAGGTCATCGACGAGCAGTACTTC. Its translation is CASSLTGQVIDEQYF.

This sequence joins TRBV12-2 and TRBJ2-5; the tabulated D call, TRBD1, remains unverified against the DNA. TRBV12-2 is a pseudogene. This CDR3 contains 16 residues. The CDR3 nucleotides read TGTGCAAGTCGCCCCGGACAGGGGGCTCTCCAAGAGACCCAGTACTTC. Protein: CASRPGQGALQETQYF.

This clone was detected once. The V gene is TRBV3-1 (or the pseudogene TRBV3-2), the J gene TRBJ2-7; 7 bases are shared with TRBD1. J was trimmed by 2 bases and V by 8 bases; bases with no gene match: 3. In germline, CDR1 is LGHDT, CDR2 YNNKEL (reference sequence). There are 12 residues in the CDR3. The CDR3 DNA is TGTGCCAGCGGGGACAGAACCTACGAGCAGTACTTC. It specifies CASGDRTYEQYF.

The V and J genes are TRBV2 and TRBJ1-2, with 9 positions matching TRBD1. Germline V gene lookup returns CDR1 SNHLY and CDR2 FYNNEI. CDR3 length equals 15 residues. The V gene end was trimmed by 5 bases and the J gene end by 4 bases; junction bases not matched to a gene: 8. CDR3 protein: CASSTWDRASYGYTF. The CDR3 nucleotides are TGTGCCAGCAGTACTTGGGACAGGGCGAGCTATGGCTACACCTTC.

This rearrangement joins TRBV19 to TRBJ1-1; no definite D call. Trimming left V 10 bases short and J 1 base short, with 13 bases between. There are 13 residues in the CDR3. Looked up from germline, CDR1 is LNHDA and CDR2 is SQIVND (reference sequence). The CDR3 region has the DNA TGTGCCACTGCGACGACACGGAACACTGAAGCTTTCTTT. Its translation is CATATTRNTEAFF. The full variable domain, completed using reference TRBV19 and TRBJ1-1, is DGGITQSPKYLFRKEGQNVTLSCEQNLNHDAMYWYRQDPGQGLRLIYYSQIVNDFQKGDIAEGYSVSREKKESFPLTVTSAQKNPTAFYLCATATTRNTEAFFGQGTRLTVV.